The 7 T cell receptor beta chains listed next were all sequenced from one sample in a study of OX40 agonist ivuxolimab in advanced cancers. Sequencing was performed with immunoSEQ multiplex PCR; in TCRdb, only in-frame clones are kept and a portion is missing. The sample records about 18,000 clones, around 78% being singletons. The sequencing here drew on CD4+ or CD8+ T cells sorted from blood, taken in a trial of the OX40 agonist ivuxolimab. These receptor sequences come from an adult with an advanced solid tumor such as melanoma, head and neck, liver or kidney cancer.

The genes are TRBV14 and TRBJ2-1; 10 bases are shared with TRBD2. J was trimmed by 7 bases and V by 2 bases; bases with no gene match: 5. CDR1 SGHDN and CDR2 FVKESK come from the germline V gene. This CDR3 spans 15 amino acids. The CDR3 nucleotides are TGTGCCAGCAGCCAATACCTAGCGGGAGCGAATGAGCAGTTCTTC. Translating gives CASSQYLAGANEQFF.

The chain links TRBV10-1 to TRBJ2-7; 7 positions match TRBD1. The CDR3 runs to 12 residues. After removal of 5 bases from V and 7 bases from J, the junction contained 5 bases not matched to a gene. The germline gives CDR1 WNHNN, CDR2 SYGVQD (reference sequence). The chain's CDR3 is CASSRTGWEQYF. CDR3 DNA: TGCGCCAGCAGTCGGACAGGTTGGGAGCAGTACTTC.

The chain combines TRBV29-1 with TRBJ2-7, with unresolved D. The CDR3 spans 11 residues. Germline V gives CDR1 SQVTM, CDR2 ANQGSEA. With 6 bases removed from V and 4 bases from J, the gap between germline ends came to 10 bases. The CDR3 DNA reads TGCAGCGTCGTTGGCGTTTACGAGCAGTACTTC. As protein: CSVVGVYEQYF.

The rearrangement links TRBV5-1 to TRBJ2-1; TRBD2 is a possible D gene (6 bases). The CDR3 sequence is 15 residues long. Germline V lookup: CDR1 SGHRS, CDR2 YFSETQ. Deletions cut 1 base from V and 8 bases from J, with 16 bases between. The CDR3 DNA is TGCGCCAGCAGCTTGAGCGGGCGGGCGTTCGATGAGCAGTTCTTC. This codes for CASSLSGRAFDEQFF.

The chain links TRBV25-1 to TRBJ2-7; possibly TRBD1 or TRBD2 for D (5 bases each). The CDR3 has 11 residues. Germline lookup yields CDR1 MGHDK and CDR2 SYGVNS. V was pared by 10 bases and J by 5 bases, with 12 bases between. In nucleotides, the CDR3 is TGTGCCACCACTGTGGGGGACGAGCAGTACTTC. It translates to CATTVGDEQYF.

V is TRBV7-2 and J is TRBJ2-1, with 9 positions matching TRBD1. The V gene end was trimmed by 0 bases and the J gene end by 0 bases; junction bases not matched to a gene: 6. CDR3 length: 18 amino acids. Germline V gene lookup returns CDR1 SGHTA and CDR2 FQGNSA. CDR3 residues: CASSLAGTGFLSYNEQFF. Here the CDR3 DNA reads TGTGCCAGCAGCTTAGCGGGGACAGGGTTTCTCTCCTACAATGAGCAGTTCTTC.

The CDR3 loop is CASSYSGGQETQYF. The CDR3 nucleotides read TGTGCCAGCAGTTACTCGGGGGGCCAAGAGACCCAGTACTTC. V gene TRBV6-9 combines with J gene TRBJ2-5, with 7 positions matching TRBD2. CDR3 length equals 14 residues. V lost 3 bases to trimming and J lost 1 base; unmatched junction nucleotides: 2. Germline assignment: CDR1 MNHGY and CDR2 SVAAGI.